Below, 26 T cell receptor beta chains from the same sample are listed, as sequenced in a study of molecular identifiers for immune sequencing clone quantification. One entry per CDR3 protein results from TCRdb running MiXCR on the PCR reads. This table has tens of thousands of distinct CDR3 sequences, under 20% appearing once. The material sequenced was naive CD8+ T cells from blood, with Jurkat cell RNA spiked in. Documented subset: FACS-sorted CD8+CD4-CCR7+CD45RA+ naive T cells. The receptors here all came from a human donor in good health. Some libraries in this study had Jurkat cell RNA spiked in.

This clonotype has a count of ten or more. The chain couples TRBV4-1 to TRBJ1-6; 9 positions agree with TRBD1. From germline, CDR1 is MGHRA and CDR2 YSYEKL. The CDR3 has 17 amino acids. Trimming cost V 4 bases and J 5 bases; bases outside gene matches: 9. The CDR3 DNA reads as TGCGCCAGCAGCCTACGATCCGGGACAGGGAATAATTCACCCCTCCACTTT. This gives the protein CASSLRSGTGNNSPLHF.

This clonotype showed up many times. The chain uses TRBV7-9 and TRBJ2-1, with 8 bases lining up with TRBD2. V dropped 5 bases and J dropped 8; count of bases not matched to a gene: 8. This CDR3 contains 14 residues. Germline V gene sequence: CDR1 SEHNR, CDR2 FQNEAQ (reference sequence). CDR3 protein: CASSPPGGAHEQFF. Here the CDR3 DNA reads TGTGCCAGCAGCCCCCCGGGGGGGGCCCATGAGCAGTTCTTC.

In this sample, this clonotype turned up a few times. This may be a read error, as it is one base from a much larger clone. The rearrangement joins TRBV4-2 to TRBJ2-7; D is unclear. The CDR3 sequence is 15 residues long. Trimming pared 2 bases from V and 0 bases from J, leaving 11 bases between. Germline CDR1 reads LGHNA; CDR2 reads YNFKEQ. This CDR3 is CASSQLVASSYEQYF. The CDR3 coding sequence is TGTGCCAGCAGCCAACTTGTCGCGAGCTCCTACGAGCAGTACTTC.

Comments on this clonotype: A much larger clone differs from this one at a single base, so this may be a read error. J is TRBJ1-2 and V is TRBV19; 7 bases match TRBD1. CDR3 size: 13 residues. From germline, CDR1 is LNHDA and CDR2 SQIVND (reference sequence). In DNA form, the CDR3 reads TGTGCCGGTAGCGCGGGACAGACTTATGGCTACACCTTC. It specifies CAGSAGQTYGYTF.

This clonotype is termed medium-sized. V and J are TRBV7-6 and TRBJ2-3, with D unresolved. The V end lost 3 bases, the J end lost 2 bases, and 0 bases lay between the germline ends. Germline V CDR1 and CDR2: SGHVS, FNYEAQ. There are 11 residues in the CDR3. The CDR3 sequence is CASSFTDTQYF. The CDR3 DNA reads TGTGCCAGCAGCTTCACAGATACGCAGTATTTT.

This clonotype has just a few counts. A clone one base away is much larger, so this may be a read error. This rearrangement joins TRBV6-5 to TRBJ2-7; D ambiguous. Germline values: CDR1 MNHEY, CDR2 SVGAGI. The CDR3 has 16 amino acids. CDR3 in amino acids: CAGSYSGPEPSYEQYF. CDR3 in DNA: TGTGCCGGCAGTTACTCGGGCCCCGAACCCTCCTACGAGCAGTACTTC.

This clonotype was observed many times. The CDR3 protein is CASRDRATTGELFF. CDR3 in DNA: TGTGCCAGCAGGGACAGGGCGACCACCGGGGAGCTGTTTTTT. The rearrangement uses TRBV27 and TRBJ2-2; 8 nucleotides agree with TRBD1. CDR1 MNHEY and CDR2 SMNVEV come from the germline V gene (reference sequence). V was clipped by 6 bases and J by 4 bases; unmatched bases: 4. The CDR3 contains 14 residues.

By its share, this clonotype is medium-sized. The J gene is TRBJ1-1, the V gene TRBV6-1; maybe TRBD1 (5 bases). This CDR3 has 14 amino acids. With 4 bases removed from V and 6 bases from J, the gap between germline ends came to 15 bases. Germline loops: CDR1 MNHNS, CDR2 SASEGT. CDR3 nucleotides: TGTGCCAGCAGTGCCCTAACAGGAGCCTCTGAAGCTTTCTTT. Its protein is CASSALTGASEAFF.

This clonotype was counted ten times or more. V and J are TRBV7-6 and TRBJ1-5; TRBD1 might be the D (5 bases). Germline V gene lookup returns CDR1 SGHVS and CDR2 FNYEAQ. Deletions cut 5 bases from V and 3 bases from J, with 17 bases between. This CDR3 has 16 amino acids. The CDR3 DNA is TGTGCCAGCAGCCCCTCGCCCGACAGCTTCAATCAGCCCCAGCATTTT. Its translation is CASSPSPDSFNQPQHF.

This clonotype was picked up many times. V is TRBV29-1 and J is TRBJ2-3; D remains unclear. This CDR3 region has 14 residues. Germline lookup yields CDR1 SQVTM and CDR2 ANQGSEA. Trimming stripped 0 bases from V and 0 bases from J, with 7 bases between. The CDR3 nucleotides read TGCAGCGTTGAAGAGCGCGATAGCACAGATACGCAGTATTTT. It codes for CSVEERDSTDTQYF.

This clonotype was detected ten times or more. The genes are TRBV6-2 or TRBV6-3 and TRBJ2-7; TRBD2 aligns across 9 bases. Germline V gene lookup returns CDR1 MNHEY and CDR2 SVGEGT. With 0 bases clipped from V and 4 bases from J, the junction kept 4 bases outside the gene matches. The CDR3 runs to 15 residues. CDR3 loop: CASSYSAGGPYEQYF. The CDR3 nucleotides read TGTGCCAGCAGTTACTCGGCGGGAGGGCCTTACGAGCAGTACTTC.

This clonotype is medium-sized in the sample. The chain couples TRBV7-2 to TRBJ2-7; possibly TRBD2 for D (6 bases). The germline V gene encodes CDR1 SGHTA and CDR2 FQGNSA. V shed 5 bases and J shed 4 bases, with 12 bases lying between them. The length of the CDR3 is 13 residues. The CDR3 nucleotides read TGTGCCAGCAGCCCGGGACTCGGATACGAGCAGTACTTC. Translated: CASSPGLGYEQYF.

CDR3: CATSIGPSYEQYF. The DNA for the CDR3 is TGTGCCACCAGCATAGGACCGTCCTACGAGCAGTACTTC. The V gene is TRBV15, the J gene TRBJ2-7; no reliable D call. This CDR3 spans 13 amino acids. Trimming removed 4 bases from V and 1 base from J, with 8 bases in between. Germline V lookup: CDR1 LNHNV, CDR2 YYDKDF (reference sequence).

Only a few counts were recorded for this clonotype. The chain carries TRBV25-1 and TRBJ2-5; 12 positions agree with TRBD2. The V segment lost 5 bases and the J segment 1 base; nucleotides outside the gene matches: 8. Germline CDR1 reads MGHDK; CDR2 reads SYGVNS. The CDR3 is 17 amino acids. This CDR3 reads CASSTQPGLAGQETQYF. As DNA, the CDR3 is TGTGCCAGCAGTACGCAACCGGGACTAGCGGGCCAAGAGACCCAGTACTTC.

This clonotype was counted at least ten times. V is TRBV5-1 and J is TRBJ2-3; 11 bases agree with TRBD2. V lost 1 base to trimming and J lost 2 bases; unmatched junction nucleotides: 6. Germline V lookup: CDR1 SGHRS, CDR2 YFSETQ. The CDR3 sequence is 17 residues long. CDR3 DNA: TGCGCCAGCAGCTTGAGCGGGACTAGCGGTCTCACAGATACGCAGTATTTT. This sequence encodes CASSLSGTSGLTDTQYF.

This clonotype has a count of ten or more. The V gene is TRBV19, the J gene TRBJ1-5, with 8 bases that match TRBD1. The CDR3 length is 15 residues. Unmatched junction bases numbered 8, after V lost 3 bases and J lost 7 bases. CDR1 and CDR2 from the germline V gene are LNHDA and SQIVND (reference sequence). In DNA form, the CDR3 reads TGTGCCAGTAGTATGGACAGGGATGTCGGGCAGCCCCAGCATTTT. Amino acid sequence: CASSMDRDVGQPQHF. Full variable domain (outside the CDR3, taken from reference TRBV19 and TRBJ1-5): DGGITQSPKYLFRKEGQNVTLSCEQNLNHDAMYWYRQDPGQGLRLIYYSQIVNDFQKGDIAEGYSVSREKKESFPLTVTSAQKNPTAFYLCASSMDRDVGQPQHFGDGTRLSIL.

The table lists this clonotype with many counts. The chain joins TRBV2 to TRBJ1-5, with 12 bases that match TRBD1. V was clipped by 8 bases and J by 1 base; unmatched bases: 9. This CDR3 is 17 amino acids long. The V gene's germline CDR1 is SNHLY and CDR2 FYNNEI. DNA of the CDR3: TGTGCCAGCTGTTCGGGACAGGGGGCTTCGAGCAATCAGCCCCAGCATTTT. The encoded protein is CASCSGQGASSNQPQHF.

This clonotype was seen only a few times. The chain recombines TRBV5-4 with TRBJ2-7; D gene ambiguous. V was pared by 0 bases and J by 6 bases, with 10 bases between. The CDR3 sequence is 13 residues long. In germline, CDR1 is SGHNT, CDR2 YYREEE (reference sequence). In DNA, the CDR3 is TGTGCCAGCAGCTTGGAGTTTGCTCCCGAGCAGTACTTC. Translating it yields CASSLEFAPEQYF.

At least ten counts were recorded for this clonotype. The V gene is TRBV7-9, the J gene TRBJ2-5; no clear D gene. Germline CDR1 is SEHNR and CDR2 is FQNEAQ (reference sequence). The CDR3 length is 14 residues. Trimming pared 1 base from V and 1 base from J, leaving 7 bases between. CDR3 amino acids: CASSLVGSQETQYF. As DNA, the CDR3 is TGTGCCAGCAGCTTAGTAGGCAGCCAAGAGACCCAGTACTTC.

There are a few counts of this clonotype. A much bigger clone sits one base away, suggesting this may be a read error. J is TRBJ2-7 and V is TRBV27; 15 bases are shared with TRBD2. Germline loops: CDR1 MNHEY, CDR2 SMNVEV (reference sequence). V was pared by 5 bases and J by 6 bases, with 5 bases of the junction left unmatched. The CDR3 is 15 amino acids. The chain's CDR3 is CASSPGTSGRCEQYF. The CDR3 DNA reads TGTGCCAGCAGTCCAGGGACTAGCGGGAGGTGCGAGCAGTACTTC.

The J gene is TRBJ2-1, the V gene TRBV7-9; D is ambiguous. Per the germline V gene, CDR1 is SEHNR and CDR2 is FQNEAQ (reference sequence). The CDR3 consists of 12 residues. Between the trimmed V and J ends, which lost 0 bases and 6 bases, there was a span of 3 bases. CDR3 DNA: TGTGCCAGCAGCTTAGCCGTCAATGAGCAGTTCTTC. Its translation is CASSLAVNEQFF.

This clonotype was recorded at least ten times. This chain connects TRBV6-5 to TRBJ2-6; no firm D call. This CDR3 spans 14 amino acids. Germline CDR1 and CDR2: MNHEY and SVGAGI. Trimming shortened V by 7 bases and J by 0 bases, and 7 bases separated the two germline ends. CDR3 in amino acids: CASTLYSGANVLTF. CDR3 nucleotides: TGTGCCAGCACACTTTACTCTGGGGCCAACGTCCTGACTTTC.

V usage is TRBV28 and J usage is TRBJ2-3; 7 bases are a match to TRBD2. The CDR3 extends over 17 amino acids. V gave up 2 bases and J gave up 1 base; unmatched junction bases: 9. Germline CDR1 MDHEN, CDR2 SYDVKM. CDR3 region: CASSLVGGPGGTDTQYF. The CDR3 coding sequence is TGTGCCAGCAGTTTAGTGGGAGGGCCGGGTGGCACAGATACGCAGTATTTT.

The J gene is TRBJ2-2, the V gene TRBV5-1, with 10 bases fitting TRBD2. This CDR3 has 14 amino acids. V lost 6 bases to trimming and J lost 6 bases; unmatched junction nucleotides: 5. Germline CDR1 reads SGHRS; CDR2 reads YFSETQ. The CDR3 loop reads CASKDSGRPGELFF. The CDR3 DNA reads as TGCGCCAGCAAGGATAGCGGGAGGCCCGGGGAGCTGTTTTTT.

This clonotype was seen ten or more times. The genes are TRBV5-4 and TRBJ2-7; TRBD2 agrees at 8 bases. Unmatched junction bases numbered 22, after V lost 10 bases and J lost 4 bases. The CDR3 spans 17 residues. CDR1 SGHNT and CDR2 YYREEE come from the germline V gene (reference sequence). CDR3 DNA: TGTGCCGTCGGCGCTCGGGGGGGAGATCCCACCGGTTACGAGCAGTACTTC. It specifies CAVGARGGDPTGYEQYF.

At least ten counts were recorded for this clonotype. This rearrangement joins TRBV12-3 or TRBV12-4 to TRBJ1-2; a possible D gene is TRBD1 (5 bases). V lost 6 bases to trimming and J lost 4 bases, with 15 bases between them. This CDR3 region has 14 residues. DNA of the CDR3: TGTGCCAGCAGCGGAAAGGGGTACGGCTATGGCTACACCTTC. This sequence encodes CASSGKGYGYGYTF.